This T cell receptor beta chain is drawn from a study of blood T cell repertoires in COVID-19. Study overall: The samples span acute and convalescent COVID-19 from the United States, Italy and Spain.

This CDR3 region has 14 residues. V gave up 7 bases and J gave up 3 bases; unmatched junction bases: 5. Germline loops: CDR1 LNHDA, CDR2 SQIVND (reference sequence). Original processing notes: Reference gene primer amplification gave nucleated cell count estimates. This table comes from immunoSEQ multiplex PCR, and its TCRdb copy is limited to in-frame clones, with some not included. V and J calls and clone size are as listed in that table; D and trimming were resolved from the DNA. The top ten clones hold under 13% of a sample with some 100,000 clones, around nine tenths of them seen once. This clonotype was obtained from a man aged 50 to 60 with acute or convalescent COVID-19. This chain connects TRBV19 to TRBJ1-3; 8 nucleotides match TRBD1. Sequenced: peripheral blood. This chain's CDR3 is CASNTGGGGNTIYF. As DNA, the CDR3 is TGTGCCAGTAACACAGGGGGAGGTGGAAACACCATATATTTT.